A selection of T cell receptor beta chains follows, all from one sample in a study of shared clonotypes between healthy human individuals. Clones were sequenced by immunoSEQ multiplex PCR, and TCRdb holds only the in-frame ones, with some missing. Here the sample spans 950,000 to 1,100,000 clones, 70% to 80% being singletons. What was sequenced was memory CD4+ T cells sorted from blood. Source of these receptors: a man aged 18 to 30 in good health. Each CDR3 is given without its conserved first and last residue. Clone size is stated in some rows and not others, as once, few, many or a class when expanded.

V	J	size	CDR3
TRBV6-1	TRBJ2-1	once	ASSAGTGVYNEQF
TRBV29-1	TRBJ1-1	NA	SDQGDTEAF
TRBV7-9	TRBJ2-7	NA	ASSLLQGHEQY
TRBV11-2	TRBJ1-4	few	ASSLAEGEKLF
TRBV27	TRBJ1-2	NA	ASSRGGQVASGYT
TRBV5-1	TRBJ2-3	NA	ASSLVPPAAGSVGADTQY
TRBV5-1	TRBJ2-1	NA	ASSQREGPYNEQF
TRBV28	TRBJ1-2	many	ASSSFSTGGLYGYT
TRBV30	TRBJ2-3	NA	AWSAGTGSTDTQY
TRBV7-2	TRBJ2-3	NA	ASSLAEAGAQY
TRBV5-1	TRBJ2-3	NA	ASSLGVLNAGFITDTQY
TRBV6-6	TRBJ1-5	once	ASTQLVNSNQPQH
TRBV7-8	TRBJ2-1	once	ASSLEQGREQF
TRBV19	TRBJ1-2	once	ASRSDSLYGYT
TRBV9	TRBJ1-3	NA	ASSVSTGKLSGNTIY
TRBV9	TRBJ2-3	few	ASSVDAFTDTQY
TRBV5-1	TRBJ2-5	NA	ASKETQY
TRBV6-6	TRBJ2-2	NA	ASSSALGIGELF
TRBV29-1	TRBJ1-5	few	SVGSSNQPQH
TRBV7-8	TRBJ2-7	NA	ASSLQGTGGYEQY
TRBV5-4	TRBJ2-3	NA	ASSATSGRGTDTQY
TRBV19	TRBJ2-7	NA	ANHYRDRAYEQY
TRBV27	TRBJ2-1	NA	ASSLNPPNEQF
TRBV7-6	TRBJ2-3	NA	ASSPRGSGLTDTQY
TRBV15	TRBJ1-1	once	ATSTMDSLNTEAF
TRBV4-1	TRBJ2-3	NA	ASSPRLAGADTQY
TRBV2	TRBJ2-2	NA	ASRGQGVNTGELF
TRBV4-1	TRBJ1-2	NA	ASSQGTGNYGYT
TRBV9	TRBJ2-1	NA	ASSVVHGGAINNEQF
TRBV18	TRBJ2-3	NA	ASSPSGGDTDTQY
TRBV7-9	TRBJ2-7	NA	ASSPKLGQGDYEQY
TRBV6-1	TRBJ1-2	NA	ASSASGAGGYT
TRBV7-2	TRBJ2-7	NA	ASSPDFGTHYEQY
TRBV7-9	TRBJ2-1	many	ASRSNEQF
TRBV7-2	TRBJ1-3	NA	ASSLLRDPGNTIY
TRBV10-3	TRBJ2-2	NA	AISVSGGNTGELF
TRBV30	TRBJ2-1	NA	AWSVRGNEQF
TRBV15	TRBJ2-2	NA	ATSPGQGGIGELF
TRBV6-1	TRBJ2-5	few	ASSELAGVKETQY
TRBV6-1	TRBJ2-7	NA	ASSTRDRGHYEQY
TRBV20-1	TRBJ1-1	NA	SAAGRTEAF
TRBV6-6	TRBJ1-2	NA	ASTSTWGSDYGYT
TRBV28	TRBJ2-2	NA	ASSPGGLRTGELF
TRBV6-5	TRBJ1-1	NA	ASSPREVTNTEAF
TRBV7-9	TRBJ1-4	NA	ASSLSGGLEKLF
TRBV5-6	TRBJ2-7	many	ASRRQGAFEQY
TRBV5-1	TRBJ2-1	NA	ASSLPSKSQEQF
TRBV7-9	TRBJ1-1	NA	ASSSLQGNTEAF
TRBV5-1	TRBJ1-4	once	ASNLGGSGEKLF
TRBV7-9	TRBJ2-1	NA	ASSPGTGGVDEQF
TRBV10-1	TRBJ2-1	NA	ASSESARERAHSYNEQF
TRBV7-8	TRBJ1-5	NA	ASSLDRAQPQH
TRBV30	TRBJ1-5	few	AWSVQGGNQPQH